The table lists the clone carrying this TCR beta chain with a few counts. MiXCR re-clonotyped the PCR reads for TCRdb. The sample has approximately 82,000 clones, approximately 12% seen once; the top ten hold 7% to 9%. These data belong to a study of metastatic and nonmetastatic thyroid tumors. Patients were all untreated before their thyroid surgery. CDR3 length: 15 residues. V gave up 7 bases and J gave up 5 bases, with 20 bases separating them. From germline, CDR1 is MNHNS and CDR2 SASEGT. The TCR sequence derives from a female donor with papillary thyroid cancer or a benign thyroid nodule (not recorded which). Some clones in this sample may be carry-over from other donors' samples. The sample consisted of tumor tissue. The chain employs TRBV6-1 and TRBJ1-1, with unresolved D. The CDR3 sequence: CASIPLVQMRTEAFF. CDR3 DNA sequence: TGTGCCAGCATCCCATTGGTACAAATGAGGACTGAAGCTTTCTTT.